This TCR beta chain stems from a study of identical twins. Template switching created a universal primer site, and the cDNA included unique molecular identifiers. Using its own MiXCR run on the 5' RACE reads, TCRdb lists one record per CDR3 protein. The sample contains 600,000 to 700,000 distinct CDR3 sequences, about 20% of which appear only once. Germline CDR1 and CDR2: LGHDT and YNNKEL (reference sequence). Trimming at V came to 6 bases and at J to 5 bases, leaving 6 bases not matched to a gene. The CDR3 consists of 14 residues. The same data also went into a second study, on T cells expressing NK-cell markers. That report adds: Underlying the TCR beta repertoires were sorted CD3+CD56+NKG2C+, CD3+CD56+NKG2C- and CD3+CD56-NKG2C+ T cells. Among the eight sequenced donors, seven tested HCMV-seropositive and one tested seronegative. The CD3+CD56-NKG2C+ fraction was also led by these clonotypes in several donors.

Sequenced sample: PBMCs. The TCR comes from a woman between 18 and 29 years old in good health. The V call is TRBV3-1, the J call TRBJ2-5; TRBD2 agrees at 10 bases. The CDR3 here is CASSPSGSAETQYF. CDR3 DNA sequence: TGTGCCAGCAGTCCTAGCGGGAGCGCGGAGACCCAGTACTTC.